These 25 T cell receptor beta chains share one sample of origin, sequenced in a study of Graves' ophthalmopathy and Graves' hyperthyroidism. The authors amplified TCR beta CDR3 regions, and they did so from RNA transcripts for repertoire sequencing. First-round RT-PCR relied on HTBI primers, and a second-round multiplex PCR came next. One entry per CDR3 protein results from TCRdb running MiXCR on the multiplex PCR reads. Among approximately 330,000 distinct CDR3 sequences listed, 17% were seen once. The sequenced material came from peripheral blood. Receptors originate from an adult man with Graves' ophthalmopathy.

This clonotype was seen repeatedly, ten times or more. The V call is TRBV25-1, the J call TRBJ2-3; D gene unclear. Germline CDR1 and CDR2: MGHDK and SYGVNS. The V end was cut by 5 bases, the J end by 0 bases, with 15 bases between. This CDR3 is 16 amino acids long. DNA for the CDR3: TGTGCCAGCAGTAAGGGATACCGAAGTAGCACAGATACGCAGTATTTT. Translated, it gives CASSKGYRSSTDTQYF.

This clonotype was counted many times. The genes are TRBV20-1 and TRBJ1-6; unclear D gene. Trimming stripped 6 bases from V and 0 bases from J, with 18 bases between. Germline V gives CDR1 DFQATT, CDR2 SNEGSKA (reference sequence). CDR3 length: 17 residues. As DNA, the CDR3 is TGCAGTGCGAAAAAAGCATACAGAAGCTCCTATAATTCACCCCTCCACTTT. This codes for CSAKKAYRSSYNSPLHF.

Many counts were recorded for this clonotype. V gene TRBV6-2 or TRBV6-3 combines with J gene TRBJ2-7, with unresolved D. Looked up from germline, CDR1 is MNHEY and CDR2 is SVGEGT. Trimming stripped 0 bases from V and 5 bases from J, with 11 bases between. This CDR3 is built from 14 residues. The chain's CDR3 is CASSYSSVSDEQYF. In DNA form, the CDR3 reads TGTGCCAGCAGTTACTCGAGTGTTTCAGACGAGCAGTACTTC.

This chain connects TRBV20-1 to TRBJ2-7; 11 nucleotides agree with TRBD2. Looked up from germline, CDR1 is DFQATT and CDR2 is SNEGSKA (reference sequence). The CDR3 spans 13 residues. Trimming took 3 bases from V and 4 from J; bases not matched to a gene: 2. CDR3 sequence reads: CSASTSGSYEQYF. CDR3 DNA: TGCAGTGCTAGCACTAGCGGGAGTTACGAGCAGTACTTC.

This clonotype was found many times. The DNA for the CDR3 is TGTGCCAGCAGGCACAACTATGGCTACACCTTC. It specifies CASRHNYGYTF. V is TRBV6-5 and J is TRBJ1-2, with no clear D. The germline V and J ends were trimmed by 6 bases and 2 bases, with 4 bases remaining between them. The germline gives CDR1 MNHEY, CDR2 SVGAGI. The CDR3 has 11 residues.

Ten or more counts support this clonotype. This chain links TRBV20-1 with TRBJ2-2, with D perhaps TRBD1 (7 bases). The CDR3 is 14 residues long. The germline V and J ends were trimmed by 3 bases and 5 bases, with 13 bases remaining between them. Germline V CDR1 and CDR2: DFQATT, SNEGSKA (reference sequence). The CDR3 is CSASVTGRTGELFF. For the CDR3, the DNA is TGCAGTGCTAGTGTGACAGGGAGGACCGGGGAGCTGTTTTTT.

This clonotype was recorded at least ten times. V and J are TRBV6-1 and TRBJ2-4; D assignment may be TRBD1 or TRBD2 (6 bases each). Looked up from germline, CDR1 is MNHNS and CDR2 is SASEGT. The CDR3 spans 13 residues. Trimming left V 6 bases short and J 9 bases short, with 15 bases between. In DNA form, the CDR3 reads TGTGCCAGCAGCGACAGCGGAGGGGGCATTCAGTACTTC. This translates into CASSDSGGGIQYF.

This chain joins TRBV10-1 and TRBJ2-5; TRBD1 or TRBD2 may be the D gene (5 bases each). The CDR3 length is 16 residues. V was cut by 0 bases and J by 4 bases, with 15 bases left in between. Germline CDR1 WNHNN, CDR2 SYGVQD (reference sequence). The DNA for the CDR3 is TGCGCCAGCAGTGAGTCGACTGGACGGGGCCGAGAGACCCAGTACTTC. It translates to CASSESTGRGRETQYF.

Many counts were recorded for this clonotype. The chain employs TRBV6-1 and TRBJ2-7; 8 bases align to TRBD2. Trimming removed 6 bases from V and 2 bases from J; junction bases left unmatched: 6. The CDR3 spans 14 residues. Germline CDR1 and CDR2: MNHNS and SASEGT. The CDR3, as DNA: TGTGCCAGCAGATCAAGCGGGAGTCCCTACGAGCAGTACTTC. This sequence encodes CASRSSGSPYEQYF.

This clonotype was observed many times. The chain carries TRBV7-2 and TRBJ2-7; TRBD1 agrees at 7 bases. The CDR3 is 14 residues long. Germline V CDR1 and CDR2: SGHTA, FQGNSA. V lost 2 bases to trimming and J lost 2 bases; unmatched junction nucleotides: 3. The CDR3 coding sequence is TGTGCCAGCAGCTTAAACAGGGGTCCCTACGAGCAGTACTTC. Its translation: CASSLNRGPYEQYF.

As concerns this clonotype: An end of the junction does not agree with germline; a read error may underlie this. This chain joins TRBV12-3 or TRBV12-4 and TRBJ1-5, with 7 bases lining up with TRBD1. This CDR3 has 15 residues. The CDR3: CASSFLLGGSQPQLF. The CDR3 nucleotides are TGTGCCAGCAGTTTTTTGTTAGGGGGCAGCCAGCCCCAGCTTTTT.

This clonotype was detected many times. This chain uses TRBV6-5 with TRBJ2-4; D might be TRBD1 (6 bases). The germline CDR1 and CDR2 sequences are MNHEY and SVGAGI. This CDR3 contains 15 residues. The V gene lost 5 bases and the J gene lost 3 bases, with 14 bases spanning the gap. The CDR3 sequence is CASSNPGTSKNIQYF. The CDR3 DNA sequence: TGTGCCAGCAGTAACCCCGGGACAAGCAAAAACATTCAGTACTTC.

This clonotype was detected only a few times. This chain uses TRBV9 with TRBJ2-7; 7 positions agree with TRBD2. The J segment lost 4 bases and the V segment lost 4 bases, leaving 11 bases of the junction unmatched. Per germline, CDR1 SGDLS and CDR2 YYNGEE. This CDR3 contains 15 residues. In DNA, the CDR3 is TGTGCCAGCAGCCCCAATGGGGGGGACGATTACGAGCAGTACTTC. This gives the protein CASSPNGGDDYEQYF.

This clonotype was recorded at least ten times. The chain carries TRBV6-1 and TRBJ2-7; 11 positions agree with TRBD2. With 4 bases clipped from V and 3 bases from J, the junction kept 8 bases outside the gene matches. Looked up from germline, CDR1 is MNHNS and CDR2 is SASEGT. This CDR3 is 16 amino acids long. CDR3 sequence reads: CASSAGTGTSGYEQYF. In DNA, the CDR3 is TGTGCCAGCAGTGCGGGGACCGGGACTAGCGGCTACGAGCAGTACTTC.

The chain is built from TRBV7-2 and TRBJ1-1, with unresolved D. There are 13 residues in the CDR3. Trimming pared 4 bases from V and 2 bases from J, leaving 8 bases between. The germline gives CDR1 SGHTA, CDR2 FQGNSA. The CDR3 region is CASSSTINTEAFF. The CDR3 DNA reads TGTGCCAGCAGCTCAACAATCAACACTGAAGCTTTCTTT.

This clonotype was detected ten times or more. This sequence joins TRBV20-1 and TRBJ1-2; unclear D gene. CDR1 is DFQATT, CDR2 SNEGSKA, per germline (reference sequence). This CDR3 has 11 residues. The germline V and J ends were trimmed by 0 bases and 8 bases, with 7 bases remaining between them. The CDR3 nucleotides read TGCAGTGCTAGAGATCGAAGGGGCTACACCTTC. Protein sequence: CSARDRRGYTF.

Ten or more counts support this clonotype. This chain uses TRBV18 with TRBJ1-1; a weak D match, TRBD1 (6 bases). CDR1 and CDR2 from the germline V gene are KGHSH and LQKENI. CDR3 size: 14 residues. Trimming shortened V by 5 bases and J by 3 bases, and 13 bases separated the two germline ends. The CDR3 bases are TGTGCCAGCTCAACTCAGGGGTTCGACACTGAAGCTTTCTTT. It yields the protein CASSTQGFDTEAFF.

V is TRBV29-1 and J is TRBJ2-5; possible D gene TRBD1, 5 bases. Germline CDR1 reads SQVTM; CDR2 reads ANQGSEA. This CDR3 comprises 12 residues. V lost 3 bases and J lost 0, with 5 bases in between. The CDR3 DNA follows: TGCAGCGTTGACAGGGACCAAGAGACCCAGTACTTC. Translation gives CSVDRDQETQYF.

Many counts were recorded for this clonotype. V is TRBV6-5 and J is TRBJ1-3, with D perhaps matching TRBD1 (5 bases). V lost 4 bases and J lost 0, with 10 bases in between. Germline V gives CDR1 MNHEY, CDR2 SVGAGI. This CDR3 is 15 amino acids long. The CDR3 DNA sequence: TGTGCCAGCAGTTCGGGACTGAACTCTGGAAACACCATATATTTT. Encoded protein: CASSSGLNSGNTIYF.

This clonotype was recorded many times. J is TRBJ1-4 and V is TRBV11-2, with unresolved D. Germline V gene data show CDR1 as SGHAT and CDR2 as FQNNGV. The CDR3 totals 17 residues. V dropped 0 bases and J dropped 8 bases, with 19 bases sitting between them. This CDR3 is CASSLDLGGIGREKLFF. DNA of the CDR3: TGTGCCAGCAGCTTAGATCTCGGTGGGATTGGGAGGGAAAAACTGTTTTTT.

This clonotype was observed a handful of times. The chain links TRBV3-1 to TRBJ2-7, with D possibly TRBD2 on 5 matching bases. This CDR3 has 12 amino acids. Trimming left V 4 bases short and J 5 bases short, with 9 bases between. Per germline, CDR1 LGHDT and CDR2 YNNKEL (reference sequence). The CDR3: CASSPSRDEQYF. CDR3 nucleotide sequence: TGTGCCAGCAGCCCTAGCCGGGACGAGCAGTACTTC.

This clonotype showed up many times. This chain links TRBV27 with TRBJ1-2; maybe TRBD1 (6 bases). CDR1 is MNHEY and CDR2 is SMNVEV in the germline V gene (reference sequence). The CDR3 covers 15 residues. V was trimmed by 5 bases and J by 1 base, leaving 14 bases between them. The CDR3 spells CASSQQGHLNYGYTF. The CDR3 DNA sequence: TGTGCCAGCAGTCAACAGGGTCATCTTAACTATGGCTACACCTTC.

This clonotype was seen ten or more times. J is TRBJ2-7 and V is TRBV7-3; maybe TRBD2 (7 bases). CDR3 length equals 15 residues. Trimming left V 0 bases short and J 3 bases short, with 12 bases between. Per germline, CDR1 SGHTA and CDR2 FQGTGA. This CDR3 reads CASSLTGGADYEQYF. DNA for the CDR3: TGTGCCAGCAGCTTAACGGGGGGGGCTGACTACGAGCAGTACTTC.

This clonotype was recorded at least ten times. V usage is TRBV27 and J usage is TRBJ1-2, with 9 bases matching TRBD1. The CDR3 totals 15 residues. Per germline, CDR1 MNHEY and CDR2 SMNVEV (reference sequence). Trimming cost V 3 bases and J 8 bases; bases outside gene matches: 10. The CDR3 DNA is TGTGCCAGCAGTTTTCTCCGGGACAGGGTCGACGGCTACACCTTC. As protein: CASSFLRDRVDGYTF.

This clonotype showed up many times. The chain couples TRBV27 to TRBJ1-2; D may be TRBD1 (5 bases). Trimming stripped 5 bases from V and 6 bases from J, with 16 bases between. The germline V gene encodes CDR1 MNHEY and CDR2 SMNVEV (reference sequence). This CDR3 comprises 14 residues. The CDR3 reads CASSRGSFNDGYTF. CDR3 sequence (DNA): TGTGCCAGCAGTCGGGGGTCATTCAACGATGGCTACACCTTC.